Listed below are T cell receptor beta chains from one sample, sequenced in a study of blood T cell repertoires in COVID-19. Generated by immunoSEQ multiplex PCR, the TCRdb table keeps only in-frame clones and is missing some. Found here are 40,000 to 55,000 clones, roughly four fifths of them singletons; the top ten hold about an eighth. The sequenced sample was peripheral blood. The receptors stem from a human donor in a cohort sampled during active COVID-19. Both conserved end residues are part of each CDR3. The D gene is left open where the match is weak. A clone size is listed for some rows: how often the clone was seen (once, few, many), or a class if it is expanded.

.	TRBV4-1	.	TRBJ1-4	CASSQDTGYGDEKLFF	TGCGCCAGCAGCCAAGATACGGGGTACGGCGATGAAAAACTGTTTTTT
.	TRBV27	.	TRBJ2-6	CASSLLSSGANVLTF	TGTGCCAGCAGTTTATTGAGCTCTGGGGCCAACGTCCTGACTTTC
.	TRBV7-2	TRBD2	TRBJ2-3	CASSLDGLAGGVGTDTQYF	TGTGCCAGCAGCTTAGACGGACTAGCGGGAGGGGTTGGCACAGATACGCAGTATTTT
.	TRBV6-2/TRBV6-3	.	TRBJ2-5	CASSTGRERLETQYF	TGTGCCAGCAGTACCGGACGGGAGAGGTTAGAGACCCAGTACTTC
.	TRBV18	TRBD1	TRBJ1-2	CASSGTGGTGYTF	TGTGCCAGCTCCGGGACAGGGGGCACTGGCTACACCTTC
.	TRBV7-2	TRBD1	TRBJ1-2	CASSAYRGRGDYGYTF	TGTGCCAGCAGCGCCTACAGGGGGCGAGGGGACTATGGCTACACCTTC
.	TRBV4-3	.	TRBJ2-3	CASSQGPGQLTDTQYF	TGCGCCAGCAGCCAAGGGCCCGGACAGCTCACAGATACGCAGTATTTT
.	TRBV6-5	TRBD1	TRBJ1-2	CASSRTGTESYGYTF	TGTGCCAGCAGCCGGACCGGGACAGAGAGCTATGGCTACACCTTC
once	TRBV14	.	TRBJ2-5	CASSQALGEKETQYF	TGTGCCAGCAGCCAAGCTCTAGGGGAAAAAGAGACCCAGTACTTC
once	TRBV29-1	.	TRBJ2-1	CSVGGSGTNNEQFF	TGCAGCGTTGGGGGTAGCGGAACCAACAATGAGCAGTTCTTC
.	TRBV25-1	TRBD1	TRBJ1-4	CASSGQGLEKLFF	TGTGCCAGCAGTGGACAGGGGTTGGAAAAACTGTTTTTT
.	TRBV28	TRBD2	TRBJ2-5	CASSHSGRTYQETQYF	TGTGCCAGCAGTCATAGCGGGAGGACGTACCAAGAGACCCAGTACTTC
once	TRBV5-6	.	TRBJ2-2	CASSKLTGTGELFF	TGTGCCAGCAGCAAATTAACGGGGACCGGGGAGCTGTTTTTT
.	TRBV13	.	TRBJ2-7	CASSLGTSYEQYF	TGTGCCAGCAGCTTGGGCACCTCCTACGAGCAGTACTTC
few	TRBV28	TRBD1	TRBJ1-2	CASSFSSTGNYGYTF	TGTGCCAGCAGTTTTAGTTCGACAGGGAACTATGGCTACACCTTC
.	TRBV29-1	.	TRBJ2-5	CSVEGDKQETQYF	TGCAGCGTTGAAGGAGACAAACAAGAGACCCAGTACTTC
.	TRBV7-7	TRBD2	TRBJ2-4	CASSLTREGDLRAKNIQYF	TGTGCTAGCAGCTTAACGCGGGAGGGCGACCTTCGGGCCAAAAACATTCAGTACTTC
.	TRBV18	.	TRBJ1-3	CASSPPGRQRTSGNTIYF	TGTGCCAGCTCACCACCGGGGCGACAGAGGACCTCTGGAAACACCATATATTTT
.	TRBV6-2/TRBV6-3	TRBD1	TRBJ1-2	CASSSVDRDGYTF	TGTGCCAGCAGTTCCGTCGACAGGGATGGCTACACCTTC
.	TRBV24-1	.	TRBJ2-5	CATGGSTHQETQYF	TGTGCCACCGGCGGCAGTACCCATCAAGAGACCCAGTACTTC
few	TRBV11-1	TRBD2	TRBJ2-1	CASSFGVGLADNEQFF	TGTGCCAGCAGCTTTGGAGTGGGACTAGCGGACAATGAGCAGTTCTTC
.	TRBV11-1	TRBD2	TRBJ2-3	CASSRTSGRRTDTQYF	TGTGCCAGCAGCCGGACTAGCGGGAGGAGAACAGATACGCAGTATTTT
.	TRBV24-1	.	TRBJ2-7	CATSVDVQGEQYF	TGTGCCACCTCAGTGGACGTCCAGGGCGAGCAGTACTTC
once	TRBV5-1	TRBD2	TRBJ2-7	CASSRGSSGSYEQYF	TGCGCCAGCAGCCGGGGGTCTAGCGGGTCCTACGAGCAGTACTTC
.	TRBV28	TRBD1	TRBJ1-4	CASSLLQGADEKLFF	TGTGCCAGCAGTTTATTGCAGGGGGCGGATGAAAAACTGTTTTTT
.	TRBV6-1	.	TRBJ1-1	CASSDVGKTEAFF	TGTGCCAGCAGTGACGTCGGGAAGACTGAAGCTTTCTTT